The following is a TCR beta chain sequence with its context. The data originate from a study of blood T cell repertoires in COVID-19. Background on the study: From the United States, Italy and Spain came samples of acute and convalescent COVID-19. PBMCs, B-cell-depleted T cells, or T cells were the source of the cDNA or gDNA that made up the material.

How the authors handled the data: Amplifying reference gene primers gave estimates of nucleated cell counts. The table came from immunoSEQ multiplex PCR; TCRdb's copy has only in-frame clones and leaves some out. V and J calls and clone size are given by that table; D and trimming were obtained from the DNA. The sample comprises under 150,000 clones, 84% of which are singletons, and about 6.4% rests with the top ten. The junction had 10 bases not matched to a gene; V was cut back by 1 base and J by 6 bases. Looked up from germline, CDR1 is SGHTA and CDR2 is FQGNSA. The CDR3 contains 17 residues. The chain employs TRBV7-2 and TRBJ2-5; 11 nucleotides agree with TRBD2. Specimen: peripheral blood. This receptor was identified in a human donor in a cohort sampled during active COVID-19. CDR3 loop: CASSLDVAGGRTQTQYF. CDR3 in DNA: TGTGCCAGCAGCTTAGACGTAGCGGGGGGGCGAACTCAGACCCAGTACTTC.